This T cell receptor beta chain was sequenced during a study of post-analysis software for immune sequencing data. Study-wide context: Patients with relapsing-remitting, secondary progressive and progressive-relapsing multiple sclerosis courses were all represented.

The length of the CDR3 is 14 residues. V lost 4 bases and J 2 bases, leaving 12 bases between the germline ends. On this clonotype: Antigen unknown.

Study-wide results and limits: Relative to controls, patients had several TRBV segments at higher frequency, with TRBV5-6, TRBV5-1 and TRBV20-1 among these. Controls significantly exceeded multiple sclerosis patients in normalized Chao1 diversity.

Prepared libraries of TCR beta cDNA carried unique molecular identifiers. From approximately 0.95 to 9.8 million T cells, hundreds of thousands of cDNA molecules were obtained. TCRdb re-called the PCR reads with MiXCR, one entry per CDR3 protein. The sample records roughly 600,000 distinct CDR3 sequences, roughly 45% being singletons. Sequenced: blood. This TCR derives from a girl under 18 with multiple sclerosis. The gene calls are TRBV12-3 or TRBV12-4 and TRBJ2-7; TRBD2 might be the D (6 bases). The DNA for the CDR3 is TGTGCCAGCAGTTCCGGGGGACCCCCCTACGAGCAGTACTTC. Residues: CASSSGGPPYEQYF.